The 18 T cell receptor beta chains in this list originate from one sample, sequenced in a study of CD8+ T cells in alopecia areata. Reverse transcribed after extraction, RNA yielded cDNA as the sequencing template. Data came from immunoSEQ multiplex PCR; TCRdb stores just in-frame clones and leaves some out. The data hold about 70,000 clones, with around 49% observed a single time. The specimen comprised CD8+ T cells sorted from blood, sampled at week 0. These receptor sequences come from a human donor with alopecia areata.

The chain couples TRBV29-1 to TRBJ2-7, with TRBD1 identical over 7 bases. Trimming at V came to 6 bases and at J to 6 bases, leaving 17 bases not matched to a gene. Germline CDR1 reads SQVTM; CDR2 reads ANQGSEA. The CDR3 covers 15 residues. The CDR3 here is CSVSVIQGKSGEQYF. The DNA of the CDR3 is TGCAGCGTGTCGGTCATACAGGGGAAATCTGGCGAGCAGTACTTC.

Comments on this clone: Since no conserved phenylalanine or tryptophan closes the CDR3, a read error is the likely cause. The limits of the CDR3 on the DNA are not certain, so only TCRdb's listed CDR3 is given. CDR3 in amino acids: CASSFGTRTELLL. This chain connects TRBV11-2 to TRBJ1-1; TRBD1, the table's D call, was not compared with the DNA. Per the germline V gene, CDR1 is SGHAT and CDR2 is FQNNGV. With termini counted, the CDR3 has 13 amino acids.

The genes are TRBV7-9 and TRBJ2-3; 8 bases are shared with TRBD1. This CDR3 spans 13 amino acids. V trimming: 11 bases; J trimming: 0 bases; junction bases outside the gene matches: 4. Germline lookup yields CDR1 SEHNR and CDR2 FQNEAQ (reference sequence). The CDR3 loop reads CAGDRGSTDTQYF. DNA of the CDR3: TGTGCCGGCGACAGGGGAAGCACAGATACGCAGTATTTT. The entire variable domain, with the rest obtained from reference TRBV7-9 and TRBJ2-3, is as follows: DTGVSQNPRHKITKRGQNVTFRCDPISEHNRLYWYRQTLGQGPEFLTYFQNEAQLEKSRLLSDRFSAERPKGSFSTLEIQRTEQGDSAMYLCAGDRGSTDTQYFGPGTRLTVL.

V usage is TRBV15 and J usage is TRBJ2-6; 7 positions match TRBD1. CDR1 is LNHNV, CDR2 YYDKDF, per germline (reference sequence). This CDR3 region has 16 residues. V lost 3 bases and J lost 13; bases outside the gene matches: 15. The CDR3 loop reads CATSSPQGGDRVVLTF. As DNA, the CDR3 is TGTGCCACCAGCAGTCCCCAAGGAGGAGACAGGGTAGTCCTGACTTTC.

CDR3 sequence reads: CASSRGSRGGEQYF. CDR3 nucleotide sequence: TGTGCCAGCAGTCGTGGGTCCAGGGGGGGAGAGCAGTACTTC. The chain uses TRBV27 and TRBJ2-7; either TRBD1 or TRBD2 may fit D (7 bases each). V lost 5 bases and J 7 bases, leaving 18 bases between the germline ends. The CDR3 is 14 amino acids. Germline V lookup: CDR1 MNHEY, CDR2 SMNVEV (reference sequence).

This chain uses TRBV5-1 with TRBJ2-3; 10 bases map to TRBD1. The CDR3 sequence is 15 residues long. The germline gives CDR1 SGHRS, CDR2 YFSETQ. V was clipped by 7 bases and J by 3 bases; unmatched bases: 8. CDR3 residues: CASAGDRGFTDTQYF. CDR3 DNA sequence: TGCGCCAGCGCGGGGGACAGGGGATTTACAGATACGCAGTATTTT.

This clone has only a few counts. The chain couples TRBV19 to TRBJ2-2, with D perhaps matching TRBD1 (6 bases). In germline, CDR1 is LNHDA, CDR2 SQIVND (reference sequence). Trimming took off 6 bases at V and 6 bases at J, with 8 bases between the two ends. The CDR3 runs 12 residues. The CDR3 protein is CASRQGPGELFF. CDR3 coding DNA: TGTGCCAGTAGGCAGGGGCCCGGGGAGCTGTTTTTT.

As regards this clone: This may be a read error: a much more frequent sequence differs by one nucleotide. The chain uses TRBV29-1 and TRBJ2-7; D gene uncertain. The ends were cut back, 7 bases at V and 7 bases at J, with 11 bases in the middle. Germline CDR1 reads SQVTM; CDR2 reads ANQGSEA. This CDR3 region has 10 residues. Here the CDR3 reads CSAIYNEQYF. CDR3 coding DNA: TGCAGCGCAATCTACAATGAGCAGTACTTC.

V and J are TRBV27 and TRBJ1-1; D remains unclear. The V end was cut by 8 bases, the J end by 4 bases, with 17 bases between. Germline values: CDR1 MNHEY, CDR2 SMNVEV (reference sequence). CDR3 length equals 14 residues. Here the CDR3 DNA reads TGTGCCAGCGGAGATGGGGTTCGGTTCACTGAAGCTTTCTTT. Amino acids: CASGDGVRFTEAFF.

This chain connects TRBV4-3 to TRBJ1-1, with D perhaps matching TRBD1 (5 bases). Trimming cost V 5 bases and J 1 base, with 20 bases left between them. The CDR3 consists of 17 residues. Germline assignment: CDR1 LGHNA and CDR2 YSLEER. The CDR3 protein is CASSYGPAGGKNTEAFF. The CDR3 bases are TGCGCCAGCAGCTACGGACCCGCGGGGGGTAAGAACACTGAAGCTTTCTTT.

V and J are TRBV6-1 and TRBJ2-3; no clear D gene. Trimming took off 6 bases at V and 6 bases at J, with 16 bases between the two ends. The CDR3 loop spans 14 amino acids. CDR1 is MNHNS, CDR2 SASEGT, per germline. CDR3 DNA sequence: TGTGCCAGCAGAAATGGGATAGCAACGGATACGCAGTATTTT. This codes for CASRNGIATDTQYF.

This chain uses TRBV2 with TRBJ2-6; D gene unclear. Deletions cut 6 bases from V and 1 base from J, with 10 bases between. The CDR3 has 15 amino acids. CDR1 SNHLY and CDR2 FYNNEI come from the germline V gene. The chain's CDR3 is CASRKGQSGANVLTF. CDR3 nucleotide sequence: TGTGCCAGCAGGAAGGGCCAATCTGGGGCCAACGTCCTGACTTTC.

Only a few counts were recorded for this clone. V is TRBV7-9 and J is TRBJ2-3, with D maybe TRBD2 (5 bases). Germline loops: CDR1 SEHNR, CDR2 FQNEAQ (reference sequence). V was shortened by 3 bases and J by 1 base, with 11 bases between the two germline ends. The CDR3 spans 15 residues. CDR3 in amino acids: CASSFISGRTDTQYF. The CDR3, as DNA: TGTGCCAGCAGCTTTATCAGCGGACGCACAGATACGCAGTATTTT.

The chain uses TRBV29-1 and TRBJ1-1; possibly TRBD1 for D (6 bases). Trimming took 5 bases from V and 0 from J, leaving 13 bases between them. The CDR3 runs 14 residues. Germline CDR1 SQVTM, CDR2 ANQGSEA. As DNA, the CDR3 is TGCAGCGTTCGGGGGGGCGAGATGAACACTGAAGCTTTCTTT. It yields the protein CSVRGGEMNTEAFF. Full variable domain (rest looked up from reference TRBV29-1 and TRBJ1-1): SAVISQKPSRDICQRGTSLTIQCQVDSQVTMMFWYRQQPGQSLTLIATANQGSEATYESGFVIDKFPISRPNLTFSTLTVSNMSPEDSSIYLCSVRGGEMNTEAFFGQGTRLTVV.

For this clone: Mismatch with germline at one junction end may stem from a read error. The V gene is TRBV29-1, the J gene TRBJ2-3; D may be TRBD1 (5 bases). The CDR3 extends over 12 amino acids. Germline V gene sequence: CDR1 SQVTM, CDR2 ANQGSEA. CDR3 in DNA: TGCAGCGTTGAATCAAGGAAGGGGTGGGGATGTTTT. Translated: CSVESRKGWGCF.

V is TRBV6-6 and J is TRBJ1-5; no reliable D call. The germline CDR1 and CDR2 sequences are MNHNY and SVGAGI (reference sequence). The ends were cut back, 8 bases at V and 6 bases at J, with 2 bases in the middle. The CDR3 extends over 9 amino acids. The CDR3 nucleotides read TGTGCCAGCGGTCAGCCCCAGCATTTT. Its translation: CASGQPQHF.

The rearrangement links TRBV7-9 to TRBJ2-7, with 7 nucleotides matching TRBD1. V trimming: 7 bases; J trimming: 6 bases; junction bases outside the gene matches: 6. Looked up from germline, CDR1 is SEHNR and CDR2 is FQNEAQ (reference sequence). The CDR3 is 12 amino acids. This CDR3 reads CASTSTGTEQYF. CDR3 nucleotide sequence: TGTGCCAGCACCTCGACAGGGACCGAGCAGTACTTC. Full variable domain (rest looked up from reference TRBV7-9 and TRBJ2-7): DTGVSQNPRHKITKRGQNVTFRCDPISEHNRLYWYRQTLGQGPEFLTYFQNEAQLEKSRLLSDRFSAERPKGSFSTLEIQRTEQGDSAMYLCASTSTGTEQYFGPGTRLTVT.

The chain carries TRBV19 and TRBJ2-1, with D possibly being TRBD1 (5 bases). The germline gives CDR1 LNHDA, CDR2 SQIVND (reference sequence). V lost 3 bases and J 2 bases, leaving 14 bases between the germline ends. The CDR3 is 16 residues long. DNA for the CDR3: TGTGCCAGTAGTATTTGGGGCGCCGGGCCCTACAATGAGCAGTTCTTC. Residues: CASSIWGAGPYNEQFF.